What follows are 6 T cell receptor beta chains derived from one specimen sequenced in a study of CD8+ T cells in alopecia areata. RNA, once extracted, was reverse transcribed into cDNA for use as the sequencing template. Profiling relied on immunoSEQ multiplex PCR, and the TCRdb table lists in-frame clones only, not all of them. The sample carries 190,000 or so clones, roughly 64% recorded once. Sample treatment: oral pan-JAK inhibitor, 5-10 mg twice daily. Source: CD4+ T cells sorted from blood, taken at week 24, from a patient treated with tofacitinib. These receptors came from a human donor with alopecia areata.

The chain is built from TRBV5-6 and TRBJ1-1; the D is unclear. The CDR3 has 14 amino acids. The V gene lost 4 bases and the J gene lost 2 bases, with 12 bases spanning the gap. The germline V gene encodes CDR1 SGHDT and CDR2 YYEEEE. The CDR3 protein is CASSLRGVNTEAFF. CDR3 coding DNA: TGTGCCAGCAGCCTGCGTGGGGTTAACACTGAAGCTTTCTTT.

The chain carries TRBV7-2 and TRBJ2-7; 10 bases agree with TRBD2. Looked up from germline, CDR1 is SGHTA and CDR2 is FQGNSA. This CDR3 is built from 15 residues. V lost 0 bases and J lost 3; bases outside the gene matches: 2. The CDR3 coding sequence is TGTGCCAGCAGCTTAGCGTCTAGCGGGAGCTACGAGCAGTACTTC. Its protein is CASSLASSGSYEQYF. Complete variable domain (other parts from reference TRBV7-2 and TRBJ2-7): GAGVSQSPSNKVTEKGKDVELRCDPISGHTALYWYRQSLGQGLEFLIYFQGNSAPDKSGLPSDRFSAERTGGSVSTLTIQRTQQEDSAVYLCASSLASSGSYEQYFGPGTRLTVT.

The gene calls are TRBV5-4 and TRBJ2-7; 11 nucleotides line up with TRBD2. The CDR3 runs 15 residues. Germline CDR1 reads SGHNT; CDR2 reads YYREEE (reference sequence). V trimming: 4 bases; J trimming: 1 base; junction bases outside the gene matches: 4. This CDR3 reads CASSGGTSGSYEQYF. The CDR3 DNA reads TGTGCCAGCAGCGGCGGGACTAGCGGATCCTACGAGCAGTACTTC.

The rearrangement links TRBV28 to TRBJ1-2; 8 bases map to TRBD1. J gave up 3 bases and V 3 bases, and 3 bases lay outside the gene matches. Germline CDR1 and CDR2: MDHEN and SYDVKM. This CDR3 has 14 residues. The chain's CDR3 is CASSLDRDDYGYTF. In nucleotides, the CDR3 is TGTGCCAGCAGTTTGGACAGGGACGACTATGGCTACACCTTC.

In this sample, this clone turned up a few times. V gene TRBV5-6 combines with J gene TRBJ2-7; D is unclear. This CDR3 has 13 residues. V was pared by 1 base and J by 2 bases, with 7 bases between. Germline V gives CDR1 SGHDT, CDR2 YYEEEE. The CDR3 loop is CASSLLGPYEQYF. In DNA, the CDR3 is TGTGCCAGCAGCTTGCTCGGGCCCTACGAGCAGTACTTC.

The J gene is TRBJ1-2, the V gene TRBV4-1; D remains ambiguous. V was pared by 0 bases and J by 3 bases, with 8 bases between. Per the germline V gene, CDR1 is MGHRA and CDR2 is YSYEKL. There are 14 residues in the CDR3. In nucleotides, the CDR3 is TGCGCCAGCAGCCAAGATACGGGATACTATGGCTACACCTTC. Protein: CASSQDTGYYGYTF.